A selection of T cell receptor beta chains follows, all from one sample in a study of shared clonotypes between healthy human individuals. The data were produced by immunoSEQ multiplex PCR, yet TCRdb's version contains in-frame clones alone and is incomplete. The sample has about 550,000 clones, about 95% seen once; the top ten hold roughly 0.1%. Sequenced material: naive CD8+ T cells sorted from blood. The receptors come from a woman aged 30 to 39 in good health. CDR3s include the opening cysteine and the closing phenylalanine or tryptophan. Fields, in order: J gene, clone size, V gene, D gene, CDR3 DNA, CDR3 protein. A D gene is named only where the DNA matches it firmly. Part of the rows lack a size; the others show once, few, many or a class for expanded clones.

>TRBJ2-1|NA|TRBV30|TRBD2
TGTGCCTGGAGTGTAGGACTAGCGGAAAATAAGCAGTTCTTC
CAWSVGLAENKQFF
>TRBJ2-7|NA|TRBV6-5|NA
TGTGCCAGCAGTAGAGCGGGCGACGAGCAGTACTTC
CASSRAGDEQYF
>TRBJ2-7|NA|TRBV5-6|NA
TGTGCCAGCAGCCCAGAGGCAGGGCCCTACGAGCAGTACTTC
CASSPEAGPYEQYF
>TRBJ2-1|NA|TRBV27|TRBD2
TGTGCCAGCAGTTTATTAGCGGGAGGGACCGACAATGAGCAGTTCTTC
CASSLLAGGTDNEQFF
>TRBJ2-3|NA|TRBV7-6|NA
TGTGCCAGCAGCCTAAGGACTGGAGACCGCACAGATACGCAGTATTTT
CASSLRTGDRTDTQYF
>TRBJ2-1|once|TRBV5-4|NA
TGTGCCAGCAGCTTCAACAATGAGCAGTTCTTC
CASSFNNEQFF
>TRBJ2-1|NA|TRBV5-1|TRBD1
TGCGCCAGCAGCTATTCCGGGACAGGGGAGAATGAGCAGTTCTTC
CASSYSGTGENEQFF
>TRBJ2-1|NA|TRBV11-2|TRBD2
TGTGCCACCCTACCTAGCGGGAGCCTCAATGAGCAGTTCTTC
CATLPSGSLNEQFF
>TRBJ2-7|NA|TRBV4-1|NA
TGCGCCAGCAGCCAAGCCCAGGGTTACGAGCAGTACTTC
CASSQAQGYEQYF
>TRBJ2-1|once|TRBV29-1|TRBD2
TGCAGCGCGGAGGGGACTAGCGGTAATGAGCAGTTCTTC
CSAEGTSGNEQFF
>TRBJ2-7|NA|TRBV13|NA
TGTGCCAGCAATAAACGTGGACGGACCTACGAGCAGTACTTC
CASNKRGRTYEQYF
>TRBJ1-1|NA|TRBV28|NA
TGTGCCAGCAGCACGATAACACTGAACACTGAAGCTTTCTTT
CASSTITLNTEAFF
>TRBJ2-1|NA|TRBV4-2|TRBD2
TGTGCCAGCAGCCCCAGCGGGGGCAGCTCCTACAATGAGCAGTTCTTC
CASSPSGGSSYNEQFF
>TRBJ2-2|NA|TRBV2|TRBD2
TGTGCCAGCAGTAGGACTAGCGGGAGTATAAACACCGGGGAGCTGTTTTTT
CASSRTSGSINTGELFF
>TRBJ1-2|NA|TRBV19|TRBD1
TGTGCCAGTAGTCTGCCTCAGGGGGCCCGAAACTATGGCTACACCTTC
CASSLPQGARNYGYTF
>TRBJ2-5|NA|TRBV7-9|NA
TGTGCCAGCAGCTCCGTTACGGGGGCTATGGAGACCCAGTACTTC
CASSSVTGAMETQYF
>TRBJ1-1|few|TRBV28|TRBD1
TGTGCCAGCAGGCGGGACAGCATGGAGACTGAAGCTTTCTTT
CASRRDSMETEAFF
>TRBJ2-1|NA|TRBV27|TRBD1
TGTGCCAGCAGCCGGGACAGGGGGGATGAGCAGTTCTTC
CASSRDRGDEQFF
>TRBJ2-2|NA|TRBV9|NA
TGTGCCAGCAGCGTAGCAGGGACCGGGGAGCTGTTTTTT
CASSVAGTGELFF
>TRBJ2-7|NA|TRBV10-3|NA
TGTGCCATCAGGGACCCGGACAGATTATACGAGCAGTACTTC
CAIRDPDRLYEQYF
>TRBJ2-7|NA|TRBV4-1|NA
TGCGCCAGCAGCCCACGAGCAGGGACTCTCGAGCAGTACTTC
CASSPRAGTLEQYF
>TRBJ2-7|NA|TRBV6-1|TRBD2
TGTGCCAGCACCCCGGGACTAGCGGTAACCTACGAGCAGTACTTC
CASTPGLAVTYEQYF
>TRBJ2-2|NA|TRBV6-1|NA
TGTGCCAGCAGTGAAGTTGAGTGGGACACCGGGGAGCTGTTTTTT
CASSEVEWDTGELFF
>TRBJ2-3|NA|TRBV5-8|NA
TGTGCCAGCAGCTTCTTCGGGAGTTACACAGATACGCAGTATTTT
CASSFFGSYTDTQYF
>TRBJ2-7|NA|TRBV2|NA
TGTGCCAGCAGTGTGGGTTCCGCCTACGAGCAGTACTTC
CASSVGSAYEQYF
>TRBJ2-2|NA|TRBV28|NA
TGTGCCAGCACTTGGGCGGGTGCCGGGGAGCTGTTTTTT
CASTWAGAGELFF
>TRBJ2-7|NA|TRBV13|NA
TGTGCCAGCAGCTTTGGACACGAGCAGTACTTC
CASSFGHEQYF
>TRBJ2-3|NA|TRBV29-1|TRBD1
TGCAGCGTAGTACGGACAGGCAGCACAGATACGCAGTATTTT
CSVVRTGSTDTQYF
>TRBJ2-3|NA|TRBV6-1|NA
TGTGCCAGCAGTCTATCCACAGATACGCAGTATTTT
CASSLSTDTQYF
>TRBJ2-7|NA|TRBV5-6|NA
TGTGCCAGCAGCTTCGGACCACCATCCTCCTACGAGCAGTACTTC
CASSFGPPSSYEQYF
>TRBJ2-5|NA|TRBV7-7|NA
TGTGCCAGCAGCGCCAGAGTGGGAGAGACCCAGTACTTC
CASSARVGETQYF
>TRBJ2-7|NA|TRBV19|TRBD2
TGTGCCAGTAGTATACTAGCGGACTCCTACGAGCAGTACTTC
CASSILADSYEQYF
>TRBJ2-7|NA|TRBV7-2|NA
TGTGCCAGCAGCTTAGAGGGGGGTCTGGGAGCACCCTACGAGCAGTACTTC
CASSLEGGLGAPYEQYF
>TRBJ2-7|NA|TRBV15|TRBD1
TGTGCCACCAGCGGGGACAGGACGGAGCAGTACTTC
CATSGDRTEQYF
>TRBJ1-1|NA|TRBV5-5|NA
TGTGCCAGCAGCTTGGTACGGTGGGGCACTGAAGCTTTCTTT
CASSLVRWGTEAFF
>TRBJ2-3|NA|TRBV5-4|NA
TGTGCCAGCAGTCAGGGGTTGGGAACGCGACAGACAGATACGCAGTATTTT
CASSQGLGTRQTDTQYF
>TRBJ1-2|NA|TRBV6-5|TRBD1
TGTGCCAGCAGTCCCTCCGGGACAGGGAATGGCTACACCTTC
CASSPSGTGNGYTF
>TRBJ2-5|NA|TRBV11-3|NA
TGTGCCAGCAGCTATAGACGGGCGGGCGGCCCAGAGCAGTACTTC
CASSYRRAGGPEQYF
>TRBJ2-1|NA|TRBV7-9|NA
TGTGCCAGCAGCTTAGACCCCCAGGAGCAGTTCTTC
CASSLDPQEQFF
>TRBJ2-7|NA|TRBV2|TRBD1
TGTGCCAGCAGTGATATGGGACAGGGGCGAAACGAGCAGTACTTC
CASSDMGQGRNEQYF
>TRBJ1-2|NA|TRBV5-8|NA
TGTGCCAGCAGCTTGGTTGTGGGAGATGGCTACACCTTC
CASSLVVGDGYTF
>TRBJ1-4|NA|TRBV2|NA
TGTGCCAGCGGCCCGGGGGAAAAACTGTTTTTT
CASGPGEKLFF
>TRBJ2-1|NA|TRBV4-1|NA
TGCGCCAGCAGCCTTAGCGTCAATGAGCAGTTCTTC
CASSLSVNEQFF
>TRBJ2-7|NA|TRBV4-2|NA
TGTGCCAGCAGCCAAGAACGGGGGTACGAGCAGTACTTC
CASSQERGYEQYF
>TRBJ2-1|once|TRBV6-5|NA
TGTGCCAGCAGCTCAGCGGTCCCCGGCCCGGAGCAGTTCTTC
CASSSAVPGPEQFF
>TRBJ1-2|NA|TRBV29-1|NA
TGCAGCGTTGTTGGGGGGCACTATGGCTACACCTTC
CSVVGGHYGYTF
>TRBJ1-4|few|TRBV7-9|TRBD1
TGTGCCAGCAGTCCCCTGGGACAGGGGATGGAAAAACTGTTTTTT
CASSPLGQGMEKLFF
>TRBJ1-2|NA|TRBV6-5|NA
TGTGCCAGCAGTTACGCGCCGGACAGCGGCTATGGCTACACCTTC
CASSYAPDSGYGYTF
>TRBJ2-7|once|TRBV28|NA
TGTGCCAGCAGCGACCCTCAGGGGTACTCCTACGAGCAGTACTTC
CASSDPQGYSYEQYF
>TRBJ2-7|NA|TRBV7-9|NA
TGTGCCAGCACCTTAGGGGCGGACGAGCAGTACTTC
CASTLGADEQYF
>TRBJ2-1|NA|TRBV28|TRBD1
TGTGCCAGCAGTTGGACAGGGAAGGGGGGCAATGAGCAGTTCTTC
CASSWTGKGGNEQFF
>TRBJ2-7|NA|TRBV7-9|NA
TGTGCCAGCAGCGGACCACAGTCCTACGAGCAGTACTTC
CASSGPQSYEQYF
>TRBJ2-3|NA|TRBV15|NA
TGTGCCACCAGTCTCGGGTCTAGCACAGATACGCAGTATTTT
CATSLGSSTDTQYF
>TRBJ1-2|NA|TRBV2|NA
TGTGCCAGCAGTGATAGAGGCTCGAACTATGGCTACACCTTC
CASSDRGSNYGYTF